The 7 T cell receptor beta chains listed next were all sequenced from one sample in a study of cytomegalovirus exposure and HLA in healthy donors. The study ran its PCR with 60 Vbeta and 13 Jbeta primers. The table came from immunoSEQ multiplex PCR; TCRdb's copy has only in-frame clones and leaves some out. This table lists 70,000 to 85,000 clones. The sample was PBMCs. All receptors come from a female donor in good health and CMV-seropositive.

The V gene is TRBV19, the J gene TRBJ1-1; the D gene is possibly TRBD1 (6 bases). The ends were cut back, 5 bases at V and 0 bases at J, with 10 bases in the middle. Germline values: CDR1 LNHDA, CDR2 SQIVND (reference sequence). The CDR3 totals 14 residues. For the CDR3, the DNA is TGTGCCAGTAGTGGAGGACAGATGAACACTGAAGCTTTCTTT. Amino acid sequence: CASSGGQMNTEAFF.

The chain uses TRBV7-2 and TRBJ2-1; D is perhaps TRBD2 (5 bases). Trimming removed 4 bases at V and 4 bases at J, with 17 bases between. The CDR3 is 16 amino acids. Per germline, CDR1 SGHTA and CDR2 FQGNSA. The CDR3 DNA reads TGTGCCAGCAGCTCCCCGGTAGCGAACCCTTACAATGAGCAGTTCTTC. It yields the protein CASSSPVANPYNEQFF. Complete variable domain (other parts from reference TRBV7-2 and TRBJ2-1): GAGVSQSPSNKVTEKGKDVELRCDPISGHTALYWYRQSLGQGLEFLIYFQGNSAPDKSGLPSDRFSAERTGGSVSTLTIQRTQQEDSAVYLCASSSPVANPYNEQFFGPGTRLTVL.

This chain connects TRBV6-5 to TRBJ2-7; TRBD2 is a possible D gene (5 bases). The V gene's germline CDR1 is MNHEY and CDR2 SVGAGI. The CDR3 loop spans 16 amino acids. V was trimmed by 4 bases and J by 0 bases, leaving 16 bases between them. In DNA form, the CDR3 reads TGTGCCAGCAGTTTTCGGGATTTCCGTTCCTCCTACGAGCAGTACTTC. Protein: CASSFRDFRSSYEQYF.

This chain links TRBV18 with TRBJ1-2; D is undetermined. The V gene's germline CDR1 is KGHSH and CDR2 LQKENI. Trimming took 5 bases from V and 3 from J, leaving 16 bases between them. The length of the CDR3 is 15 residues. The CDR3 is CASSSGFRDDYGYTF. DNA of the CDR3: TGTGCCAGCTCATCGGGTTTTCGGGATGACTATGGCTACACCTTC.

The chain joins TRBV6-4 to TRBJ2-2, with TRBD1 matching 9 bases. Germline values: CDR1 MRHNA, CDR2 SNTAGT. The CDR3 is made up of 17 amino acids. With 0 bases clipped from V and 6 bases from J, the junction kept 8 bases outside the gene matches. Written as DNA, the CDR3 is TGTGCCAGCAGTGACTCGCTACACAGGGGGCTCGCCGGGGAGCTGTTTTTT. This gives the protein CASSDSLHRGLAGELFF.

V usage is TRBV6-6 and J usage is TRBJ1-1; D may be TRBD1 (6 bases). V was cut by 2 bases and J by 3 bases, with 16 bases left in between. Germline CDR1 and CDR2: MNHNY and SVGAGI (reference sequence). CDR3 length: 16 residues. The chain's CDR3 is CASSYVQGGAHTEAFF. The DNA for the CDR3 is TGTGCCAGCAGTTACGTACAGGGAGGGGCACACACTGAAGCTTTCTTT.

The rearrangement uses TRBV10-1 and TRBJ2-1; TRBD2 matches 8 bases. CDR1 and CDR2 from the germline V gene are WNHNN and SYGVQD (reference sequence). The length of the CDR3 is 16 residues. With 0 bases clipped from V and 10 bases from J, the junction kept 11 bases outside the gene matches. The CDR3 reads CASSESITSGRREQFF. Written as DNA, the CDR3 is TGCGCCAGCAGTGAGTCGATAACTAGCGGAAGAAGGGAGCAGTTCTTC.